Below are 21 T cell receptor beta chains sequenced from a single sample in a study of vaccination effects on CD4 cells after COVID-19 (dated by TCRdb to between 2021 and 2022). These receptors lack a known antigen. In the ViraFEST assay, PBMC were stimulated with viral peptide pools, and TCR sequencing was then used to find antigen-specific CD4+ T cell clonotypes based on their expansion. After more than 9 days of culture, CD4+ T cells were isolated with the EasySep CD4+ T cell isolation kit. Healthy vaccine recipients had no prior SARS-CoV-2 infection, confirmed by negative nucleocapsid antibodies before and after vaccination. Library creation used the immunoSEQ multiplex PCR assay. TCRdb took over this immuneACCESS table, retaining in-frame rearrangements with V and J assigned. Such tables are incomplete; in checked studies, under half of the missing clones stem from an unresolved V gene, and the remainder is unexplained. In all, the sample holds 35,000 to 45,000 clones, and roughly four fifths of those were seen once. 10% to 12% of the sample is held by the ten biggest clonotypes.

The sequences come from CD4+ T cells from PBMCs cultured with SARS-CoV-2 spike peptides, collected before COVID-19 vaccination. The cell subset or site label on this specimen signifies: SARS-CoV-2 spike overlapping peptide pool stimulation. The origin of the receptors is a human donor who received a COVID-19 vaccine.

The V and J genes are TRBV7-9 and TRBJ1-3; TRBD1 agrees at 7 bases. V gave up 5 bases and J gave up 2 bases; unmatched junction bases: 6. This CDR3 is built from 15 residues. Per germline, CDR1 SEHNR and CDR2 FQNEAQ (reference sequence). DNA of the CDR3: TGTGCCAGCAGCCCAACAGGGGAAGCTGGAAACACCATATATTTT. This codes for CASSPTGEAGNTIYF.

Only one count was recorded for this clone. The V gene is TRBV5-1, the J gene TRBJ2-7; 8 bases fit TRBD1. V trimming: 6 bases; J trimming: 6 bases; junction bases outside the gene matches: 8. The germline CDR1 and CDR2 sequences are SGHRS and YFSETQ. The CDR3 runs to 13 residues. The CDR3 region has the DNA TGCGCCAGCACCGAGACAGGGGCTGGCGAGCAGTACGTC. Its translation: CASTETGAGEQYV.

V gene TRBV6-5 combines with J gene TRBJ1-2; 8 bases align to TRBD1. CDR1 and CDR2 from the germline V gene are MNHEY and SVGAGI. CDR3 size: 12 residues. V shed 6 bases, J shed 8 bases, and the junction held 5 bases outside the gene matches. The DNA of the CDR3 is TGTGCCAGCAGCCTACAGGGGGGCGGCTACACCTTC. Amino acids: CASSLQGGGYTF.

The chain combines TRBV5-6 with TRBJ2-7; 7 nucleotides agree with TRBD2. CDR3 length: 16 residues. V gave up 4 bases and J gave up 3 bases; unmatched junction bases: 13. Germline-derived CDR1 and CDR2 are SGHDT and YYEEEE. The CDR3 region has the DNA TGTGCCAGCAGCCCCTTCCTCCTAGCGGAGATCTACGAGCAGTACGTC. It yields the protein CASSPFLLAEIYEQYV.

The chain is built from TRBV18 and TRBJ1-2, with D unresolved. This CDR3 region has 17 residues. V lost 5 bases to trimming and J lost 2 bases, with 21 bases between them. Germline CDR1 is KGHSH and CDR2 is LQKENI. Here the CDR3 reads CASSKSPGREGNYGYTF. For the CDR3, the DNA is TGTGCCAGCTCAAAGTCCCCTGGCCGCGAGGGCAACTATGGCTACACCTTC.

The J gene is TRBJ1-4, the V gene TRBV2; TRBD1 might be the D (5 bases). V was trimmed by 2 bases and J by 6 bases, leaving 10 bases between them. CDR1 and CDR2 (germline): SNHLY, FYNNEI. This CDR3 has 14 amino acids. CDR3 sequence (DNA): TGTGCCAGCAGTGAATTGACAGTTGATGAAAAACTGTTTTTT. The encoded protein is CASSELTVDEKLFF.

This clone was seen more than once but under ten times. CDR3 bases: TGTGCCAGCAGTGCCGCGGGACAGGTTTACACCATATATTTT. It translates to CASSAAGQVYTIYF. V usage is TRBV2 and J usage is TRBJ1-3, with 8 bases that match TRBD1. V shed 4 bases, J shed 8 bases, and the junction held 7 bases outside the gene matches. This CDR3 is built from 14 residues. Germline V gene data show CDR1 as SNHLY and CDR2 as FYNNEI.

The chain's CDR3 is CASSQMTQNTGELFF. The CDR3 DNA reads TGTGCCAGCAGCCAAATGACTCAGAACACCGGGGAGCTGTTTTTT. The chain carries TRBV3-1 (or the pseudogene TRBV3-2) and TRBJ2-2; D gene unclear. Germline V lookup: CDR1 LGHDT, CDR2 YNNKEL (reference sequence). Between the trimmed V and J ends, which lost 2 bases and 1 base, there was a span of 8 bases. The length of the CDR3 is 15 residues.

The chain links TRBV6-5 to TRBJ1-6, with a tentative D call TRBD1 (5 bases). Germline lookup yields CDR1 MNHEY and CDR2 SVGAGI. V lost 5 bases, J lost 10 bases, and 15 bases lay in between. The CDR3 length is 14 residues. The CDR3 loop reads CASSLSTGVSPLHF. For the CDR3, the DNA is TGTGCCAGCAGTCTTTCTACAGGTGTGTCACCCCTCCACTTT.

The CDR3 here is CASRASGGRDTQYF. DNA for the CDR3: TGTGCCAGCAGGGCTAGCGGGGGAAGGGATACGCAGTATTTT. The chain has TRBV3-1 (or the pseudogene TRBV3-2) and TRBJ2-3; 10 nucleotides agree with TRBD2. This CDR3 has 14 amino acids. V gave up 6 bases and J gave up 6 bases; unmatched junction bases: 6. Germline V gene data show CDR1 as LGHDT and CDR2 as YNNKEL (reference sequence).

V and J are TRBV4-1 and TRBJ2-5, with 9 bases aligning to TRBD2. After removal of 0 bases from V and 5 bases from J, the junction contained 4 bases not matched to a gene. CDR1 and CDR2 (germline): MGHRA, YSYEKL. CDR3 length: 15 residues. The CDR3 DNA reads TGCGCCAGCAGCCAAGATCCTAGCGGGGTGGAGACCCAGTACTTC. Translating gives CASSQDPSGVETQYF.

The chain is built from TRBV19 and TRBJ1-6; no definite D call. The CDR3 contains 13 residues. V was pared by 3 bases and J by 8 bases, with 8 bases between. Germline V lookup: CDR1 LNHDA, CDR2 SQIVND (reference sequence). The CDR3 loop reads CASSIGVDSPLHF. The CDR3 DNA reads TGTGCCAGTAGTATTGGGGTTGATTCACCCCTCCACTTT.

Only a few counts were recorded for this clone. The genes are TRBV7-3 and TRBJ2-2; D unclear. V gave up 5 bases and J gave up 1 base, with 8 bases separating them. From germline, CDR1 is SGHTA and CDR2 FQGTGA. The CDR3 has 14 amino acids. In nucleotides, the CDR3 is TGTGCCAGCAGCCCTGGCTTGAACACCGGGGAGCTGTTTTTT. This encodes CASSPGLNTGELFF. The variable domain in full, with the rest retrieved from reference TRBV7-3 and TRBJ2-2, is GAGVSQTPSNKVTEKGKYVELRCDPISGHTALYWYRQSLGQGPEFLIYFQGTGAADDSGLPNDRFFAVRPEGSVSTLKIQRTERGDSAVYLCASSPGLNTGELFFGEGSRLTVL.

This rearrangement joins TRBV4-3 to TRBJ1-4; D uncertain. V was cut by 1 base and J by 4 bases, with 10 bases left in between. The CDR3 sequence is 15 residues long. The V gene's germline CDR1 is LGHNA and CDR2 YSLEER. Written as DNA, the CDR3 is TGCGCCAGCAGCCAAGGTTTTATGTTTAATGAAAAACTGTTTTTT. This codes for CASSQGFMFNEKLFF.

The V gene is TRBV28, the J gene TRBJ2-5; D may be TRBD1 or TRBD2 (5 bases each). This CDR3 is 12 amino acids long. The V gene's germline CDR1 is MDHEN and CDR2 SYDVKM. Trimming cost V 6 bases and J 5 bases, with 10 bases left between them. The CDR3: CASSQGDETQYF. CDR3 DNA sequence: TGTGCCAGCAGCCAGGGAGACGAGACCCAGTACTTC.

The V and J genes are TRBV19 and TRBJ2-1; 8 nucleotides line up with TRBD1. The germline CDR1 and CDR2 sequences are LNHDA and SQIVND (reference sequence). Trimming cost V 4 bases and J 4 bases; bases outside gene matches: 0. The CDR3 has 13 residues. Here the CDR3 reads CASSRQGYNEQFF. CDR3 in DNA: TGTGCCAGTAGTAGACAGGGGTACAATGAGCAGTTCTTC.

This chain links TRBV12-3 or TRBV12-4 with TRBJ2-3; TRBD2 is a possible D gene (5 bases). This CDR3 spans 13 amino acids. V lost 3 bases to trimming and J lost 6 bases, with 10 bases between them. The CDR3 sequence: CASSFLAVDTQYF. CDR3 DNA sequence: TGTGCCAGCAGTTTCCTAGCAGTGGATACGCAGTATTTT.

The rearrangement uses TRBV6-5 and TRBJ1-3; TRBD1 might be the D (5 bases). The CDR3 covers 15 residues. Trimming left V 2 bases short and J 0 bases short, with 8 bases between. Germline CDR1 MNHEY, CDR2 SVGAGI. The CDR3: CASSYDSLSGNTIYF. CDR3 sequence (DNA): TGTGCCAGCAGTTACGACAGCCTCTCTGGAAACACCATATATTTT.

This rearrangement joins TRBV30 to TRBJ1-6; D gene uncertain. V gave up 4 bases and J gave up 8 bases, with 18 bases separating them. Germline V CDR1 and CDR2: GTSNPN, SVGIG (reference sequence). CDR3 length equals 15 residues. CDR3 in DNA: TGTGCCTGGAATCTCGGAAGGGAGGATGATTCACCCCTCCACTTT. Protein sequence: CAWNLGREDDSPLHF.

CDR3 protein: CASQGEERSPLHF. The DNA of the CDR3 is TGTGCCAGCCAGGGGGAAGAGCGTTCACCCCTCCACTTT. V is TRBV2 and J is TRBJ1-6; 7 bases are shared with TRBD1. This CDR3 contains 13 residues. Germline loops: CDR1 SNHLY, CDR2 FYNNEI. V dropped 8 bases and J dropped 9; count of bases not matched to a gene: 7. The full variable domain, rest sourced from reference TRBV2 and TRBJ1-6, is EPEVTQTPSHQVTQMGQEVILRCVPISNHLYFYWYRQILGQKVEFLVSFYNNEISEKSEIFDDQFSVERPDGSNFTLKIRSTKLEDSAMYFCASQGEERSPLHFGNGTRLTVT.

In this sample, this clone turned up a few times. The chain links TRBV5-6 to TRBJ1-2, with 9 nucleotides matching TRBD1. The CDR3 has 15 amino acids. The V gene end was trimmed by 0 bases and the J gene end by 4 bases; junction bases not matched to a gene: 4. Germline V gives CDR1 SGHDT, CDR2 YYEEEE. CDR3 sequence (DNA): TGTGCCAGCAGCTTGGAACAGGGGGCAATCTATGGCTACACCTTC. It specifies CASSLEQGAIYGYTF.